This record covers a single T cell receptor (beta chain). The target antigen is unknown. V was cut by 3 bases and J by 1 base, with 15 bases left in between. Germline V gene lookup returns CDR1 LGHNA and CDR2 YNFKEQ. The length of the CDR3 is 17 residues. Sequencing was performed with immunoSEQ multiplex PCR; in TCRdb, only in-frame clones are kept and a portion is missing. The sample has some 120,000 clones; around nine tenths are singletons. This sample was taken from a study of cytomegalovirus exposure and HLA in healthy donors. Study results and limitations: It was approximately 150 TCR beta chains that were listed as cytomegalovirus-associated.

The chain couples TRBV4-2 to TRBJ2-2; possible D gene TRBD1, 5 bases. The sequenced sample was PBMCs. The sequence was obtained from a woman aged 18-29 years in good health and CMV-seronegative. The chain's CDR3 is CASSQDLSRVNTGELFF. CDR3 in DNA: TGTGCCAGCAGCCAGGACCTATCCAGGGTGAACACCGGGGAGCTGTTTTTT.